This T cell receptor (beta chain) emerged from a study of cytomegalovirus exposure and HLA in healthy donors. Study-wide results and caveats: Previous analysis showed most TCR beta V segments were productive about 87% or about 30% of the time.

The PCR ran on 60 Vbeta and 13 Jbeta primers. TCRdb keeps only in-frame clones here, not all; method: immunoSEQ multiplex PCR. The sample has around 200,000 clones; roughly 81% are singletons. CDR3 size: 16 residues. The germline gives CDR1 SGHDT, CDR2 YYEEEE. The J segment lost 3 bases and the V segment lost 0 bases, leaving 8 bases of the junction unmatched. Concerning this clone: The antigen is unknown.

This receptor was identified in a woman in her 30s in good health and CMV-seropositive. The sequencing input was PBMCs. The chain joins TRBV5-6 to TRBJ2-7, with 8 positions matching TRBD1. The CDR3 loop reads CASSLDGQGRGYEQYF. The CDR3 coding sequence is TGTGCCAGCAGCTTGGACGGACAGGGTCGGGGCTACGAGCAGTACTTC.